Each of the 23 T cell receptor beta chains below was sequenced from the same sample in a study of cytomegalovirus exposure and HLA in healthy donors. Primers for the PCR totalled 60 Vbeta and 13 Jbeta. Clones were read by immunoSEQ multiplex PCR, and TCRdb kept only the in-frame ones, dropping some. The sample consists of under 200,000 clones, 80% of them appearing once. Material: PBMCs. These TCRs come from a man between 40 and 49 years old in good health and CMV-seronegative.

V is TRBV11-2 and J is TRBJ2-3, with TRBD2 identical over 12 bases. The CDR3 contains 19 residues. With V trimmed by 3 bases and J by 3 bases, 13 bases remained unmatched. The germline CDR1 and CDR2 sequences are SGHAT and FQNNGV. The CDR3 bases are TGTGCCAGCAGCTTGACCCCTCCAGCTAGCGGGGGGGCGACAGATACGCAGTATTTT. Amino acids: CASSLTPPASGGATDTQYF. Full variable domain (outside the CDR3, taken from reference TRBV11-2 and TRBJ2-3): EAGVAQSPRYKIIEKRQSVAFWCNPISGHATLYWYQQILGQGPKLLIQFQNNGVVDDSQLPKDRFSAERLKGVDSTLKIQPAKLEDSAVYLCASSLTPPASGGATDTQYFGPGTRLTVL.

This clone was counted a few times. The rearrangement links TRBV5-4 to TRBJ2-3; a weak D match, TRBD2 (6 bases). CDR3 length: 16 amino acids. CDR1 and CDR2 from the germline V gene are SGHNT and YYREEE (reference sequence). Between the trimmed V and J ends, which lost 4 bases and 1 base, there was a span of 16 bases. The CDR3 sequence is CASSQLVGGRTDTQYF. CDR3 DNA: TGTGCCAGCAGCCAATTAGTGGGAGGCCGCACAGATACGCAGTATTTT.

The genes are TRBV5-1 and TRBJ1-1; D is undetermined. The germline CDR1 and CDR2 sequences are SGHRS and YFSETQ. CDR3 length equals 13 residues. Trimming stripped 4 bases from V and 4 bases from J, with 11 bases between. The CDR3 region has the DNA TGCGCCAGCAGCGGAGGGTACGGCACTGAAGCTTTCTTT. This sequence encodes CASSGGYGTEAFF.

This clone was observed a few times. The chain uses TRBV19 and TRBJ1-1; 7 positions match TRBD1. Unmatched junction bases numbered 5, after V lost 6 bases and J lost 1 base. CDR3 size: 14 residues. Looked up from germline, CDR1 is LNHDA and CDR2 is SQIVND (reference sequence). This chain's CDR3 is CASRSTGTNTEAFF. The CDR3 DNA is TGTGCCAGTAGATCGACAGGGACGAACACTGAAGCTTTCTTT.

V gene TRBV25-1 combines with J gene TRBJ2-3; 10 nucleotides agree with TRBD1. This CDR3 has 17 residues. V shed 2 bases, J shed 2 bases, and the junction held 7 bases outside the gene matches. Germline values: CDR1 MGHDK, CDR2 SYGVNS. For the CDR3, the DNA is TGTGCCAGCAGTGAACGGGGACAGGGGCTATACACAGATACGCAGTATTTT. It translates to CASSERGQGLYTDTQYF.

This clone was seen just once. V gene TRBV10-3 combines with J gene TRBJ2-7; D remains unclear. V was clipped by 11 bases and J by 7 bases, with 21 bases between them. The CDR3 has 13 residues. Per the germline V gene, CDR1 is ENHRY and CDR2 is SYGVKD. The CDR3 is CAVMSGQTLEQYF. CDR3 coding DNA: TGTGCCGTCATGTCGGGTCAAACCCTAGAGCAGTACTTC.

The V gene is TRBV29-1, the J gene TRBJ2-2; no reliable D call. V was trimmed by 1 base and J by 1 base, leaving 10 bases between them. CDR3 size: 15 residues. Germline CDR1 and CDR2: SQVTM and ANQGSEA. Here the CDR3 reads CSVEGPALNTGELFF. CDR3 nucleotides: TGCAGCGTTGAAGGCCCCGCACTGAACACCGGGGAGCTGTTTTTT.

This clone showed up just once. This chain connects TRBV6-6 to TRBJ2-4; the D is unclear. Germline assignment: CDR1 MNHNY and CDR2 SVGAGI (reference sequence). Trimming took off 7 bases at V and 3 bases at J, with 10 bases between the two ends. The CDR3 sequence is 13 residues long. CDR3 in amino acids: CASTERIKNIQYF. CDR3 bases: TGTGCCAGCACCGAGAGAATCAAAAACATTCAGTACTTC.

The gene calls are TRBV29-1 and TRBJ1-5, with a weak D call TRBD1 (5 bases). The V and J ends lost 6 bases and 2 bases respectively, with 8 bases between them. The CDR3 contains 12 residues. CDR1 and CDR2 (germline): SQVTM, ANQGSEA. CDR3 protein: CSVGGGNQPQHF. The CDR3 coding sequence is TGCAGCGTGGGGGGGGGCAATCAGCCCCAGCATTTT.

V usage is TRBV11-2 and J usage is TRBJ2-7, with D perhaps TRBD1 (5 bases). The germline V and J ends were trimmed by 6 bases and 2 bases, with 17 bases remaining between them. The length of the CDR3 is 15 residues. CDR1 is SGHAT and CDR2 is FQNNGV in the germline V gene. CDR3 nucleotides: TGTGCCAGCAGTCCACAGGCCTATACCCCCTACGAGCAGTACTTC. Translated, it gives CASSPQAYTPYEQYF.

This clone was seen only once. V is TRBV18 and J is TRBJ1-1; no definite D call. V lost 2 bases and J lost 1, with 5 bases in between. CDR1 and CDR2 from the germline V gene are KGHSH and LQKENI. The CDR3 runs 13 residues. The CDR3 DNA is TGTGCCAGCTCACCAGTTAGGAACACTGAAGCTTTCTTT. It specifies CASSPVRNTEAFF.

The J gene is TRBJ1-5, the V gene TRBV30, with D maybe TRBD1 (6 bases). The CDR3 consists of 14 residues. In germline, CDR1 is GTSNPN, CDR2 SVGIG (reference sequence). With 2 bases removed from V and 6 bases from J, the gap between germline ends came to 14 bases. The CDR3 sequence: CAWSHGEQGQPQHF. In DNA form, the CDR3 reads TGTGCCTGGAGTCACGGGGAACAGGGTCAGCCCCAGCATTTT.

V is TRBV2 and J is TRBJ2-3, with TRBD1 matching over 7 bases. CDR3 size: 16 residues. V dropped 10 bases and J dropped 1; count of bases not matched to a gene: 14. The germline V gene encodes CDR1 SNHLY and CDR2 FYNNEI. The CDR3 here is CATNSDPGGGTDTQYF. CDR3 DNA: TGTGCCACCAATTCTGACCCAGGGGGTGGCACAGATACGCAGTATTTT.

The chain couples TRBV7-2 to TRBJ2-1; a weak D match, TRBD2 (5 bases). The CDR3 extends over 13 amino acids. Trimming cost V 6 bases and J 4 bases, with 10 bases left between them. The V gene's germline CDR1 is SGHTA and CDR2 FQGNSA. The DNA for the CDR3 is TGTGCCAGCAGTCTTCGGGGTTACAATGAGCAGTTCTTC. This gives the protein CASSLRGYNEQFF.

The chain recombines TRBV27 with TRBJ1-2, with TRBD1 identical over 8 bases. Germline CDR1 and CDR2: MNHEY and SMNVEV (reference sequence). Trimming took 5 bases from V and 4 from J; bases not matched to a gene: 9. The length of the CDR3 is 15 residues. The CDR3 sequence is CASSQSRGPGYGYTF. The CDR3 DNA follows: TGTGCCAGCAGTCAATCCAGGGGGCCGGGCTATGGCTACACCTTC.

V and J are TRBV5-1 and TRBJ2-2; TRBD1 matches 10 bases. The ends lost 4 bases at V and 4 bases at J; junction bases unmatched: 4. The CDR3 totals 15 residues. Germline assignment: CDR1 SGHRS and CDR2 YFSETQ. For the CDR3, the DNA is TGCGCCAGCAGCATCCGGGACAGGGGCACCGGGGAGCTGTTTTTT. This gives the protein CASSIRDRGTGELFF.

The chain carries TRBV7-9 and TRBJ1-1, with 7 bases aligning to TRBD1. This CDR3 comprises 16 residues. Germline V lookup: CDR1 SEHNR, CDR2 FQNEAQ (reference sequence). Trimming cost V 5 bases and J 1 base; bases outside gene matches: 10. The CDR3 DNA is TGTGCCAGCAGCCTACCTGACGGGACAGCGAACACTGAAGCTTTCTTT. It encodes CASSLPDGTANTEAFF. The variable domain in full, completed from reference TRBV7-9 and TRBJ1-1, reads DTGVSQNPRHKITKRGQNVTFRCDPISEHNRLYWYRQTLGQGPEFLTYFQNEAQLEKSRLLSDRFSAERPKGSFSTLEIQRTEQGDSAMYLCASSLPDGTANTEAFFGQGTRLTVV.

The chain carries TRBV7-2 and TRBJ2-7; perhaps TRBD1 as D (5 bases). CDR1 is SGHTA and CDR2 is FQGNSA in the germline V gene. The CDR3 extends over 15 amino acids. V was shortened by 4 bases and J by 3 bases, with 16 bases between the two germline ends. CDR3 DNA: TGTGCCAGCAGCTCCCAGCTTCAGGGCGGCTACGAGCAGTACTTC. Translating it yields CASSSQLQGGYEQYF.

The chain uses TRBV10-3 and TRBJ2-7; possible D gene TRBD2, 6 bases. CDR3 length equals 12 residues. V was pared by 6 bases and J by 6 bases, with 12 bases between. Germline-derived CDR1 and CDR2 are ENHRY and SYGVKD. CDR3 amino acids: CAISETRGEQYF. DNA of the CDR3: TGTGCCATCAGCGAGACTAGAGGCGAGCAGTACTTC.

The chain links TRBV7-2 to TRBJ2-7; D perhaps matches TRBD1 (5 bases). The V end lost 5 bases, the J end lost 1 base, and 24 bases lay between the germline ends. The germline V gene encodes CDR1 SGHTA and CDR2 FQGNSA. The CDR3 covers 18 residues. The CDR3 reads CASSHTTDGATTSYEQYF. For the CDR3, the DNA is TGTGCCAGCAGCCACACGACAGATGGAGCAACCACTTCCTACGAGCAGTACTTC.

J is TRBJ2-7 and V is TRBV19, with D perhaps matching TRBD1 (6 bases). The CDR3 totals 16 residues. Trimming stripped 2 bases from V and 1 base from J, with 15 bases between. Germline CDR1 reads LNHDA; CDR2 reads SQIVND (reference sequence). The CDR3 loop reads CASSIPVGDKSYEQYF. In DNA form, the CDR3 reads TGTGCCAGTAGTATACCAGTGGGGGACAAGTCCTACGAGCAGTACTTC.

The rearrangement uses TRBV7-2 and TRBJ2-3, with a weak D call TRBD2 (5 bases). This CDR3 spans 16 amino acids. V was shortened by 5 bases and J by 1 base, with 16 bases between the two germline ends. Per germline, CDR1 SGHTA and CDR2 FQGNSA. The CDR3 sequence is CASSREGQRGTDTQYF. CDR3 sequence (DNA): TGTGCCAGCAGCCGAGAGGGCCAAAGGGGCACAGATACGCAGTATTTT.

This clone has only one observation. V is TRBV10-3 and J is TRBJ2-7, with 8 bases fitting TRBD2. Germline V gives CDR1 ENHRY, CDR2 SYGVKD. V was pared by 6 bases and J by 3 bases, with 16 bases of the junction left unmatched. The CDR3 sequence is 17 residues long. The CDR3 nucleotides read TGTGCCATCAGGACGTCGGCGGGAGGAGGTCTGGACTACGAGCAGTACTTC. Its translation is CAIRTSAGGGLDYEQYF.